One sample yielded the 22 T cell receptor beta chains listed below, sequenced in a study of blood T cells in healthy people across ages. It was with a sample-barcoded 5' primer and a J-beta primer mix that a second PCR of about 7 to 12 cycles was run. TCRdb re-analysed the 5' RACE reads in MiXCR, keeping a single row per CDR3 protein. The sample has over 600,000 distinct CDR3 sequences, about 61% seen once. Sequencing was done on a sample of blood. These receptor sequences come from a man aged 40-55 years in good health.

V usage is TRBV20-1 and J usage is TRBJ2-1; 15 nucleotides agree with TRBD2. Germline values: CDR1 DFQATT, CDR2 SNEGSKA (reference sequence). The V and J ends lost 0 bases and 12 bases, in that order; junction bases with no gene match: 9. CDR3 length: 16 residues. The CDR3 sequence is CSARDFGTSGGSGQFF. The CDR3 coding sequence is TGCAGTGCTAGAGATTTTGGGACTAGCGGGGGGTCTGGGCAGTTCTTC.

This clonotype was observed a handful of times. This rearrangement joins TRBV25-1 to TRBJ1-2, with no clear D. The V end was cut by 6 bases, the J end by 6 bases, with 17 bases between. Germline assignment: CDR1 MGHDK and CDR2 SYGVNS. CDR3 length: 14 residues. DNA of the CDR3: TGTGCCAGCAGCGAAACTCGACCCATGGATGGCTACACCTTC. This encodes CASSETRPMDGYTF.

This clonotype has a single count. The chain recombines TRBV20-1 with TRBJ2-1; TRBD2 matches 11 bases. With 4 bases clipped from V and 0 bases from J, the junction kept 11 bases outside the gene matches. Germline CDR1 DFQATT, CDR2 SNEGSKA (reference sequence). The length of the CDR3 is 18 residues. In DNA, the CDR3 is TGCAGTGCTACCCTCGGACTAGCGGGTTGGCGCTCCTACAATGAGCAGTTCTTC. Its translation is CSATLGLAGWRSYNEQFF.

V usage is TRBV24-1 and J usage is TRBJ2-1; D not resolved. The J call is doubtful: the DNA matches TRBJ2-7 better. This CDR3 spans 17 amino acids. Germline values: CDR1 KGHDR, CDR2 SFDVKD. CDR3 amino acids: CATSDPKQVSSYNEQYF. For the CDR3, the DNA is TGTGCCACCAGTGACCCGAAGCAGGTGAGCTCCTACAATGAGCAGTACTTC.

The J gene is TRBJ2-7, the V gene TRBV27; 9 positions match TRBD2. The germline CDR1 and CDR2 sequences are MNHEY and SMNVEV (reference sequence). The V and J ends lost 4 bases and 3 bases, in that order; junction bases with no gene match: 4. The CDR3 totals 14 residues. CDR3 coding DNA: TGTGCCAGCAGTTCTGGACTAGCGCTCTACGAGCAGTACTTC. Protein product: CASSSGLALYEQYF.

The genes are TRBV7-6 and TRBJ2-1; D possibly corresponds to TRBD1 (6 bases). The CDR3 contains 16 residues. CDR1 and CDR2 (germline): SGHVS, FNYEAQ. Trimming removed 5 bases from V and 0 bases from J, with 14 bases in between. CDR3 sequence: CASSQTGSSSYNEQFF. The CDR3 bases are TGTGCCAGCAGCCAGACAGGCTCTAGCTCCTACAATGAGCAGTTCTTC.

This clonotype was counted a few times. The CDR3 DNA is TGTGCCAGCAGCTTAACAGCTTCCAAGGTATCACCCCTCCACTTT. This gives the protein CASSLTASKVSPLHF. V and J are TRBV13 and TRBJ1-6; no reliable D call. Trimming removed 2 bases from V and 10 bases from J, with 15 bases in between. CDR3 size: 15 residues. Germline V gene sequence: CDR1 PRHDT, CDR2 FYEKMQ (reference sequence).

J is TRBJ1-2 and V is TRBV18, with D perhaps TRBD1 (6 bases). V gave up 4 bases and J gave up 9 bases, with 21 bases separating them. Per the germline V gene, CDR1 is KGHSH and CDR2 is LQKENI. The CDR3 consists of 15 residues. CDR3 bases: TGTGCCAGCTCACGAGGCCACGACGACAGGTCTCGCTACACCTTC. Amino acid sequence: CASSRGHDDRSRYTF. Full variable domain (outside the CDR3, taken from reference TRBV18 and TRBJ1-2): NAGVMQNPRHLVRRRGQEARLRCSPMKGHSHVYWYRQLPEEGLKFMVYLQKENIIDESGMPKERFSAEFPKEGPSILRIQQVVRGDSAAYFCASSRGHDDRSRYTFGSGTRLTVV.

DNA for the CDR3: TGTGCCAGCAGCTTATTGGTAGGGCCGGGGGTGGTCGATACGCAGTATTTT. It is translated as CASSLLVGPGVVDTQYF. V is TRBV7-2 and J is TRBJ2-3; a weak D match, TRBD2 (6 bases). The CDR3 runs to 17 residues. The germline V and J ends were trimmed by 2 bases and 6 bases, with 21 bases remaining between them. Germline V gene sequence: CDR1 SGHTA, CDR2 FQGNSA. Full variable domain (remainder filled in from reference TRBV7-2 and TRBJ2-3): GAGVSQSPSNKVTEKGKDVELRCDPISGHTALYWYRQSLGQGLEFLIYFQGNSAPDKSGLPSDRFSAERTGGSVSTLTIQRTQQEDSAVYLCASSLLVGPGVVDTQYFGPGTRLTVL.

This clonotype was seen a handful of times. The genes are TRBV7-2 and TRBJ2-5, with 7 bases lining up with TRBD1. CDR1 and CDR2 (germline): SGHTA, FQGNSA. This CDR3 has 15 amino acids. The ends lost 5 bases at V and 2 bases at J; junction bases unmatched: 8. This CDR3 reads CASSPGGTGQETQYF. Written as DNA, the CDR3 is TGTGCCAGCAGCCCAGGGGGAACAGGGCAAGAGACCCAGTACTTC.

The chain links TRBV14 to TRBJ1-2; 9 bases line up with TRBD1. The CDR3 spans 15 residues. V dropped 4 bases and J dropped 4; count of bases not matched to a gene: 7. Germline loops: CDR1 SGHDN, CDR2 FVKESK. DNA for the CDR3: TGTGCCAGCAGCCCCCCGGGGACAGGGACCTATGGCTACACCTTC. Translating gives CASSPPGTGTYGYTF.

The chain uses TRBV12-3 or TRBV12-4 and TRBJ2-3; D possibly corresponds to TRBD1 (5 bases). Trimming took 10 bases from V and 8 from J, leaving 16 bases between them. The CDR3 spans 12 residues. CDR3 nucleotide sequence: TGTGCCACCCAGGGCCTGGGTGGTACGCAGTATTTT. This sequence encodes CATQGLGGTQYF.

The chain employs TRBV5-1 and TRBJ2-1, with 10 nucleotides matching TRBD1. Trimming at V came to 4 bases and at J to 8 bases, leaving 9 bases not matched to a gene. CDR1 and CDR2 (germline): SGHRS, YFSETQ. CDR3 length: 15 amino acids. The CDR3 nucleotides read TGCGCCAGCAGCGCGGACAGGGGGGTTTTGCATGAGCAGTTCTTC. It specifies CASSADRGVLHEQFF.

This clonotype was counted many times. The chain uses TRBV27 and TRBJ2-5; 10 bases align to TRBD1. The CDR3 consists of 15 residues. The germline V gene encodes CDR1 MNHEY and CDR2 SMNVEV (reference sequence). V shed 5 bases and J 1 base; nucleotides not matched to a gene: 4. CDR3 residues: CASSPRDRGQETQYF. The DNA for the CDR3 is TGTGCCAGCAGTCCCCGGGACAGGGGCCAAGAGACCCAGTACTTC.

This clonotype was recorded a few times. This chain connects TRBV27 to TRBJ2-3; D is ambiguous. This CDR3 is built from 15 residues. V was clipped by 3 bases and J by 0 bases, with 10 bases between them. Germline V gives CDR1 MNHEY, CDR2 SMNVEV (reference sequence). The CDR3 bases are TGTGCCAGCAGTTTCACTCATCCCAGCACAGATACGCAGTATTTT. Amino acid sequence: CASSFTHPSTDTQYF.

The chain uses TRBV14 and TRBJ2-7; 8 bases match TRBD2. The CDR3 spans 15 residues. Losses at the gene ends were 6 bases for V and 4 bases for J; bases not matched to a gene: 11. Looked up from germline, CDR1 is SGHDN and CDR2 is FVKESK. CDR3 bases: TGTGCCAGCAGACCCAGCGGGAGAAATCGTTACGAGCAGTACTTC. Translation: CASRPSGRNRYEQYF.

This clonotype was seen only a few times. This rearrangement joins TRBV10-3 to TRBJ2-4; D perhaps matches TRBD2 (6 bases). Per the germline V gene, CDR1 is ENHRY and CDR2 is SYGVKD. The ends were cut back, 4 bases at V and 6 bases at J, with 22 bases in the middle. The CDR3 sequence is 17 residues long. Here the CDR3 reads CAISGTGVWEYSNIQYF. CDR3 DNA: TGTGCCATCAGTGGAACGGGGGTGTGGGAATATTCAAACATTCAGTACTTC.

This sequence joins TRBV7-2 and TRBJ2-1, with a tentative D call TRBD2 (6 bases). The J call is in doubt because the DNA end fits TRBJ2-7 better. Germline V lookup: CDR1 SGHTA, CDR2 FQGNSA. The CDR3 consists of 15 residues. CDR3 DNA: TGTGCCAGCAGCTTAGGACACGGAGGGGTCAATGAGCAGTACTTC. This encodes CASSLGHGGVNEQYF.

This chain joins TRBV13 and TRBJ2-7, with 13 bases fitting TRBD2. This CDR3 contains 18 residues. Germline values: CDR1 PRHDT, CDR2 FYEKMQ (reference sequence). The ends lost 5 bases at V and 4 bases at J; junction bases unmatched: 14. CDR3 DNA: TGTGCCAGCAGCCCCCGGATGACTAGCGGGAGGACAAGATACGAGCAGTACTTC. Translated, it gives CASSPRMTSGRTRYEQYF.

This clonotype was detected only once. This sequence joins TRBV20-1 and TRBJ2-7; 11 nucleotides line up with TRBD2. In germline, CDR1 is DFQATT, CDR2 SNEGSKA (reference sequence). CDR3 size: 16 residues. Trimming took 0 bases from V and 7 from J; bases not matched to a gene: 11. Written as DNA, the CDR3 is TGCAGTGCTAGAGATGTTCTAGCGGGAGGTCGGAATGAGCAGTACTTC. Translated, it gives CSARDVLAGGRNEQYF.

CDR3 in DNA: TGTGCCAGCAGTTTTGGTGGGGTCAGGGGGCGTGAGCAGTACTTC. As protein: CASSFGGVRGREQYF. The rearrangement uses TRBV28 and TRBJ2-5, with 8 bases lining up with TRBD1. J gave up 11 bases and V 3 bases, and 14 bases lay outside the gene matches. The CDR3 is 15 residues long. The V gene's germline CDR1 is MDHEN and CDR2 SYDVKM.

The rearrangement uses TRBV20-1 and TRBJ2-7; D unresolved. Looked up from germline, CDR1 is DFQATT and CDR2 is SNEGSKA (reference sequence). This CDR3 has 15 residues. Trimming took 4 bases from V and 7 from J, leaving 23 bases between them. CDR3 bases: TGCAGTGCTACCAGAATTCCGGGCCCTGGGAATGAGCAGTACTTC. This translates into CSATRIPGPGNEQYF.